Listed below are T cell receptor beta chains from one sample, sequenced in a study of cytomegalovirus exposure and HLA in healthy donors. Measured with immunoSEQ multiplex PCR; TCRdb has only the in-frame clones, and not every one. The top ten clones hold approximately 0.97% of a sample with under 200,000 clones, approximately 96% of them seen once. Sequencing was done on a sample of PBMCs. The receptor source for this set is a woman aged 18-30 years in good health and CMV-seronegative. Both conserved end residues are part of each CDR3. The D gene is left open where the match is weak. Size tells how often a clone was seen (once, few, many) or the class of an expanded clone, and some rows leave it out.

j_gene,abundance,v_gene,d_gene,CDR3aa,CDR3nt
TRBJ1-1,.,TRBV27,.,CASSSTGHPEAFF,TGTGCCAGCAGTTCAACAGGGCATCCTGAAGCTTTCTTT
TRBJ1-1,.,TRBV6-5,.,CASRRTLLNTEAFF,TGTGCCAGCAGGCGGACACTTTTGAACACTGAAGCTTTCTTT
TRBJ1-6,.,TRBV18,TRBD1,CASSPPTGHNSPLHF,TGTGCCAGCTCACCACCGACAGGGCATAATTCACCCCTCCACTTT
TRBJ2-7,.,TRBV18,.,CASSPLGRDEQYF,TGTGCCAGCTCACCACTTGGCAGGGACGAGCAGTACTTC
TRBJ1-2,.,TRBV5-1,.,CASSLGWGLDGYTF,TGCGCCAGCAGCTTGGGTTGGGGGCTCGATGGCTACACCTTC
TRBJ1-2,once,TRBV19,.,CASSTGVLRYGYTF,TGTGCCAGTAGTACCGGGGTGCTCCGCTATGGCTACACCTTC
TRBJ2-1,once,TRBV13,TRBD1,CASSLNQGDEQFF,TGTGCCAGCAGCTTAAATCAGGGGGATGAGCAGTTCTTC
TRBJ1-1,.,TRBV18,.,CASSPSIRAGMNTEAFF,TGTGCCAGCTCACCAAGTATCAGGGCTGGGATGAACACTGAAGCTTTCTTT
TRBJ1-1,once,TRBV9,.,CASSAHGTEAFF,TGTGCCAGCAGCGCCCACGGCACTGAAGCTTTCTTT
TRBJ2-2,.,TRBV7-2,.,CASSLTTQPTGELFF,TGTGCCAGCAGCTTAACTACGCAGCCTACCGGGGAGCTGTTTTTT
TRBJ2-1,.,TRBV14,TRBD2,CASSQEYGGNEQFF,TGTGCCAGCAGCCAAGAGTACGGGGGGAATGAGCAGTTCTTC
TRBJ1-2,.,TRBV5-1,TRBD1,CASSSDGTGGGYTF,TGCGCCAGCAGCTCGGACGGGACAGGGGGAGGCTACACCTTC
TRBJ2-7,.,TRBV6-1,TRBD2,CASSEERGVQTYEQYF,TGTGCCAGCAGTGAAGAGCGGGGGGTTCAGACCTACGAGCAGTACTTC
TRBJ1-5,.,TRBV4-2,.,CASSQEGGSVSHQPQHF,TGTGCCAGCAGCCAAGAGGGGGGGTCGGTTTCCCATCAGCCCCAGCATTTT
TRBJ2-5,.,TRBV6-5,.,CASGRPEGTQYF,TGTGCCAGCGGGAGGCCTGAGGGAACCCAGTACTTC
TRBJ1-1,.,TRBV2,.,CASSEERPYLAEAFF,TGTGCCAGCAGTGAAGAGAGGCCTTATCTCGCTGAAGCTTTCTTT
TRBJ2-2,.,TRBV19,TRBD1,CASKPGQGRPTGELFF,TGTGCCAGTAAACCGGGACAGGGCCGGCCCACCGGGGAGCTGTTTTTT
TRBJ2-2,.,TRBV6-4,.,CASSVMAAGELFF,TGTGCCAGCAGCGTTATGGCGGCCGGGGAGCTGTTTTTT
TRBJ1-5,.,TRBV19,.,CASSIGQGNQPQHF,TGTGCCAGTAGTATAGGTCAGGGGAATCAGCCCCAGCATTTT
TRBJ2-7,.,TRBV12-5,.,CASGSATESYEQYF,TGTGCTAGTGGTTCCGCTACAGAATCCTACGAGCAGTACTTC
TRBJ1-3,.,TRBV18,.,CASSPPPQGNTIYF,TGTGCCAGCTCACCACCCCCACAGGGAAACACCATATATTTT
TRBJ2-5,.,TRBV9,TRBD1,CASSPQQGARETQYF,TGTGCCAGCAGCCCACAACAGGGGGCGCGGGAGACCCAGTACTTC
TRBJ2-1,.,TRBV10-3,.,CATTRLTESSYNEQFF,TGTGCCACCACCCGACTGACTGAAAGCTCCTACAATGAGCAGTTCTTC
TRBJ1-2,.,TRBV5-4,.,CASTIGSGQNGYTF,TGTGCCAGCACCATCGGGAGTGGGCAGAATGGCTACACCTTC
TRBJ2-7,.,TRBV13,TRBD2,CASNMKAGGAPLEQYF,TGTGCCAGCAACATGAAAGCGGGGGGAGCACCTCTAGAGCAGTACTTC
TRBJ1-4,.,TRBV2,.,CASSEDSTNEKLFF,TGTGCCAGCAGTGAAGACAGCACTAATGAAAAACTGTTTTTT
TRBJ1-6,.,TRBV4-3,.,CASSQDGTGSSYNSPLHF,TGCGCCAGCAGCCAAGATGGTACAGGAAGCTCCTATAATTCACCCCTCCACTTT
TRBJ2-1,.,TRBV5-6,.,CASSSTFIPQGREQFF,TGTGCCAGCAGCTCGACCTTCATCCCCCAGGGGCGGGAGCAGTTCTTC
TRBJ1-2,.,TRBV6-1,.,CASSERGPFGYTF,TGTGCCAGCAGTGAACGAGGGCCGTTTGGCTACACCTTC
TRBJ2-1,.,TRBV2,TRBD2,CASRETSGGVRSEQFF,TGTGCCAGCAGAGAAACTAGCGGGGGGGTGAGAAGCGAGCAGTTCTTC
TRBJ2-3,.,TRBV2,.,CASSESWGGTDTQYF,TGTGCCAGCAGTGAATCATGGGGGGGCACAGATACGCAGTATTTT
TRBJ1-6,.,TRBV11-2,.,CASSLPHSNSPLHF,TGTGCCAGCAGCCTACCCCACTCGAATTCACCCCTCCACTTT
TRBJ1-5,.,TRBV7-2,TRBD1,CASSFQGGGDQPQHF,TGTGCCAGCAGCTTTCAAGGAGGGGGCGATCAGCCCCAGCATTTT
TRBJ2-1,.,TRBV5-1,TRBD2,CASSLDSSGGQNEQFF,TGCGCCAGCAGCCTGGATTCTAGCGGGGGCCAAAATGAGCAGTTCTTC
TRBJ1-1,once,TRBV7-2,TRBD1,CASSLAGTGFMNTEAFF,TGTGCCAGCAGCTTAGCCGGGACAGGATTTATGAACACTGAAGCTTTCTTT
TRBJ2-7,.,TRBV29-1,TRBD1,CSVTGQGADEQYF,TGCAGCGTGACAGGACAGGGGGCAGACGAGCAGTACTTC
TRBJ1-1,.,TRBV25-1,.,CASSEIGGRGTEAFF,TGTGCCAGCAGTGAGATAGGAGGGCGAGGAACTGAAGCTTTCTTT
TRBJ1-2,few,TRBV30,TRBD1,CAWGTGNRGYTF,TGTGCCTGGGGGACAGGGAATCGTGGCTACACCTTC
TRBJ1-4,.,TRBV7-9,.,CASTTGSGDATNEKLFF,TGTGCCAGCACCACCGGTAGCGGGGACGCAACTAATGAAAAACTGTTTTTT